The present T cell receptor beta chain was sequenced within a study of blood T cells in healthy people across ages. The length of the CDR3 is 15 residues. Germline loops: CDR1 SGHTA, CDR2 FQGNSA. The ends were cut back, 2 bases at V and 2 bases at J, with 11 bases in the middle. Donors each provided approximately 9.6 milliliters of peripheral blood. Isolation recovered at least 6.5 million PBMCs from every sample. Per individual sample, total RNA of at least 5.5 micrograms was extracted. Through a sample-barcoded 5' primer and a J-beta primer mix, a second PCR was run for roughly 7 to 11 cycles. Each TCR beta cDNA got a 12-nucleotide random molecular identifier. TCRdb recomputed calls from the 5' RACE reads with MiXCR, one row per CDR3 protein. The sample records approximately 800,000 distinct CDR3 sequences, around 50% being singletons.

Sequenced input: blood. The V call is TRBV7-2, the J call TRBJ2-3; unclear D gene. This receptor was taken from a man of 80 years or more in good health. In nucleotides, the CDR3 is TGTGCCAGCAGCTTAAGGCGCCAGCACACAGATACGCAGTATTTT. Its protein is CASSLRRQHTDTQYF.